Listed here are 11 T cell receptor beta chains from one sample, sequenced in a study of shared clonotypes between healthy human individuals. Generated by immunoSEQ multiplex PCR, the TCRdb table keeps only in-frame clones and is missing some. This sample carries 900,000 to 1,200,000 clones, around 82% of them seen once, and the ten largest clones take roughly 0.57%. Sample: memory CD4+ T cells from PBMCs. This sample's subset: CD45RA-negative fraction. The receptors here all came from a man aged 18 to 29 in good health. Some clones in this sample may be carry-over from other donors' samples.

V and J are TRBV6-9 and TRBJ2-3; D is possibly TRBD2 (5 bases). Trimming stripped 5 bases from V and 0 bases from J, with 12 bases between. Germline CDR1 is MNHGY and CDR2 is SVAAGI. The CDR3 is 15 residues long. The CDR3 DNA reads as TGTGCCAGCAGTCCGGGATCCACTAGCACAGATACGCAGTATTTT. Translation: CASSPGSTSTDTQYF.

The rearrangement joins TRBV5-1 to TRBJ2-7; 7 bases are shared with TRBD1. Germline V gives CDR1 SGHRS, CDR2 YFSETQ. After removal of 4 bases from V and 0 bases from J, the junction contained 7 bases not matched to a gene. This CDR3 comprises 15 residues. The CDR3 sequence is CASSGQGQISYEQYF. CDR3 coding DNA: TGCGCCAGCAGCGGCCAGGGACAGATCTCCTACGAGCAGTACTTC.

In this sample, this clone turned up once. CDR3 in amino acids: CASSLTGGWTEAFF. The CDR3 DNA follows: TGTGCCAGTAGCCTGACAGGGGGCTGGACTGAAGCTTTCTTT. J is TRBJ1-1 and V is TRBV19; 10 bases fit TRBD1. The germline V gene has CDR1 LNHDA and CDR2 SQIVND (reference sequence). V was pared by 6 bases and J by 5 bases, with 6 bases of the junction left unmatched. This CDR3 region has 14 residues. Full variable domain (rest looked up from reference TRBV19 and TRBJ1-1): DGGITQSPKYLFRKEGQNVTLSCEQNLNHDAMYWYRQDPGQGLRLIYYSQIVNDFQKGDIAEGYSVSREKKESFPLTVTSAQKNPTAFYLCASSLTGGWTEAFFGQGTRLTVV.

As for this clone: A far larger clone differs by one base, so this is likely a read error. Other DNA sequences in this sample translate to the same CDR3. CDR3 protein: CASSQGTANYGYTF. CDR3 bases: TGTGCCAGCAGCCAAGGAACAGCTAACTACGGCTACACCTTC. The rearrangement joins TRBV4-2 to TRBJ1-2; unclear D gene. CDR1 LGHNA and CDR2 YNFKEQ come from the germline V gene. The CDR3 runs to 14 residues.

Comments on this clone: Other DNA sequences in the sample encode the same CDR3. The chain employs TRBV27 and TRBJ2-2; no reliable D call. The V gene lost 3 bases and the J gene lost 5 bases, with 10 bases spanning the gap. Germline V gene data show CDR1 as MNHEY and CDR2 as SMNVEV (reference sequence). The CDR3 extends over 14 amino acids. The CDR3 sequence is CASSFGVGTGELFF. The CDR3 DNA is TGTGCCAGCAGTTTTGGGGTGGGAACCGGGGAGCTGTTTTTT.

This sequence joins TRBV18 and TRBJ2-5; 9 positions match TRBD1. Germline trimming cut 5 bases from V and 4 bases from J; bases unmatched to any gene: 11. The germline V gene has CDR1 KGHSH and CDR2 LQKENI. This CDR3 region has 16 residues. CDR3 in amino acids: CASSGPGQGSPETQYF. The DNA of the CDR3 is TGTGCCAGCTCAGGCCCGGGACAGGGTTCTCCAGAGACCCAGTACTTC.

This clone was recorded a few times. The V and J genes are TRBV15 and TRBJ2-1, with 11 bases fitting TRBD2. The CDR3 has 15 amino acids. Germline loops: CDR1 LNHNV, CDR2 YYDKDF (reference sequence). V gave up 5 bases and J gave up 6 bases; unmatched junction bases: 6. CDR3 sequence (DNA): TGTGCCACCAGCCAACTAGCGGGAGTCGGCAATGAGCAGTTCTTC. It specifies CATSQLAGVGNEQFF.

The V and J genes are TRBV5-5 and TRBJ2-7; D is possibly TRBD1 or TRBD2 (5 bases each). Germline V gives CDR1 SGHKS, CDR2 YYEKEE (reference sequence). V lost 7 bases to trimming and J lost 5 bases, with 16 bases between them. The length of the CDR3 is 13 residues. Here the CDR3 reads CASGRRGDHEQYF. The DNA of the CDR3 is TGTGCCAGCGGCCGACGAGGGGACCACGAGCAGTACTTC. The full variable domain, rest sourced from reference TRBV5-5 and TRBJ2-7, is DAGVTQSPTHLIKTRGQQVTLRCSPISGHKSVSWYQQVLGQGPQFIFQYYEKEERGRGNFPDRFSARQFPNYSSELNVNALLLGDSALYLCASGRRGDHEQYFGPGTRLTVT.

The chain combines TRBV29-1 with TRBJ1-2; 11 bases are a match to TRBD1. The germline CDR1 and CDR2 sequences are SQVTM and ANQGSEA. This CDR3 comprises 16 residues. The ends lost 3 bases at V and 6 bases at J; junction bases unmatched: 12. The CDR3 here is CSVDNGRDRGTHGYTF. The DNA of the CDR3 is TGCAGCGTTGATAACGGGAGGGACAGGGGGACGCATGGCTACACCTTC.

There are a few counts of this clone. The chain is built from TRBV7-9 and TRBJ2-1; a weak D match, TRBD2 (6 bases). CDR3 length: 14 amino acids. V gave up 5 bases and J gave up 12 bases, with 20 bases separating them. Germline CDR1 SEHNR, CDR2 FQNEAQ (reference sequence). The CDR3, as DNA: TGTGCCAGCAGCCTAGGGACTGTCCCGCAGGGGCAGTTCTTC. Protein sequence: CASSLGTVPQGQFF.

This chain uses TRBV7-9 with TRBJ2-7; 9 positions match TRBD1. Trimming took 5 bases from V and 7 from J; bases not matched to a gene: 12. The CDR3 spans 15 residues. Germline V lookup: CDR1 SEHNR, CDR2 FQNEAQ (reference sequence). The CDR3 DNA reads TGTGCCAGCAGCGGAAGGACAGGGGACTCTCGGGAGCAGTACTTC. It translates to CASSGRTGDSREQYF.